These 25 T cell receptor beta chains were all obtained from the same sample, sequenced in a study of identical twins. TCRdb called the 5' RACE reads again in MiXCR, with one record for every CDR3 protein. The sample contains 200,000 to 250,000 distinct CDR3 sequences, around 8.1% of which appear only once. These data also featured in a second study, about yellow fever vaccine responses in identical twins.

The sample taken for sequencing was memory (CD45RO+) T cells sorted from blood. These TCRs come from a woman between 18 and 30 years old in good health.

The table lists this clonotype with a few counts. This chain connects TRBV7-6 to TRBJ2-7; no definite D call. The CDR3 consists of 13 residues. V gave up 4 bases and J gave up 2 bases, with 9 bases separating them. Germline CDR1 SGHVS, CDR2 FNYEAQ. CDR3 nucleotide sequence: TGTGCCAGCAGCTCAAACCCCACCTACGAGCAGTACTTC. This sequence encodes CASSSNPTYEQYF.

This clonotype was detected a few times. CDR3 DNA: TGTGCCAGCAGCCCAGTACACTTCGGGGGGGCCTACGAGCAGTACTTC. It codes for CASSPVHFGGAYEQYF. V usage is TRBV7-2 and J usage is TRBJ2-7; 8 positions agree with TRBD2. Trimming removed 5 bases from V and 2 bases from J; junction bases left unmatched: 11. The CDR3 is 16 residues long. Germline V gives CDR1 SGHTA, CDR2 FQGNSA.

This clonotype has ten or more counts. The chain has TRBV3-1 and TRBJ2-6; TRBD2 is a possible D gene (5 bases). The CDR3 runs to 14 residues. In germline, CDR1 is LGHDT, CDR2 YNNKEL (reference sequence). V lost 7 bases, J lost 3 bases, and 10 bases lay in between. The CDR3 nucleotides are TGTGCCAGCATGACGGGGTATGGGGCCAACGTCCTGACTTTC. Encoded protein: CASMTGYGANVLTF.

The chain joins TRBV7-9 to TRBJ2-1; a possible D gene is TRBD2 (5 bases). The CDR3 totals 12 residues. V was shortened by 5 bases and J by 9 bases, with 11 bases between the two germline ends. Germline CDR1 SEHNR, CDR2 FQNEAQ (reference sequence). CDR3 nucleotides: TGTGCCAGCAGCGAGGACTCGTCTGAGCAGTTCTTC. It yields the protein CASSEDSSEQFF.

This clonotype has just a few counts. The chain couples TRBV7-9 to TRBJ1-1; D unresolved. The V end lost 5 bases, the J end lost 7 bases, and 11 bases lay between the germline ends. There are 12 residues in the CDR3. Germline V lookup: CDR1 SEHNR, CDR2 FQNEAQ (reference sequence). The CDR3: CASSPRGDEAFF. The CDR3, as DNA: TGTGCCAGCAGCCCCCGCGGAGATGAAGCTTTCTTT.

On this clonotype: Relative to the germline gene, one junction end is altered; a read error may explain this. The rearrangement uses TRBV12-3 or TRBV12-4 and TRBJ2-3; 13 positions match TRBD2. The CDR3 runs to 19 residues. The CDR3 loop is CTSRPGTSGIPTSTDTQYF. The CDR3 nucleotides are TGTACCAGCAGACCAGGGACTAGCGGGATTCCGACTAGCACAGATACGCAGTATTTT.

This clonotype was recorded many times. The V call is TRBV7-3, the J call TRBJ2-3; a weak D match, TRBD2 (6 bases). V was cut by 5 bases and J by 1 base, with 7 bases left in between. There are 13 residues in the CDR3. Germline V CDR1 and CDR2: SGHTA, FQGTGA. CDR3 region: CASSGTGTDTQYF. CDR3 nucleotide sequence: TGTGCCAGCAGCGGGACTGGCACAGATACGCAGTATTTT.

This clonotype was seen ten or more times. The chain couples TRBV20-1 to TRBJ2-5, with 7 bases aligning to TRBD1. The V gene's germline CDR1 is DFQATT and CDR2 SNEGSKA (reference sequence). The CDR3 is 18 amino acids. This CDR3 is CRLTKGTAKPSLQETQYF. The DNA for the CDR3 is TGCAGATTAACAAAAGGGACAGCAAAACCCTCCCTACAAGAGACCCAGTACTTC.

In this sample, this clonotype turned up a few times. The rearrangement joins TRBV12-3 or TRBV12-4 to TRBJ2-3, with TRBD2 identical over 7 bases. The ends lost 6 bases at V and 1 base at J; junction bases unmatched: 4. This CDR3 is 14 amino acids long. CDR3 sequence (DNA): TGTGCCAGCAGCAACACTAGCGGCACAGATACGCAGTATTTT. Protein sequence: CASSNTSGTDTQYF.

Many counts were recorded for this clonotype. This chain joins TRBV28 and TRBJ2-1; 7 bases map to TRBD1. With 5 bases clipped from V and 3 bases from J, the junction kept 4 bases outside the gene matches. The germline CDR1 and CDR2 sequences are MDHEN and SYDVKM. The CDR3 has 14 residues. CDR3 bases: TGTGCCAGCAGTGCAGGGGGAGACTACAATGAGCAGTTCTTC. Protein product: CASSAGGDYNEQFF.

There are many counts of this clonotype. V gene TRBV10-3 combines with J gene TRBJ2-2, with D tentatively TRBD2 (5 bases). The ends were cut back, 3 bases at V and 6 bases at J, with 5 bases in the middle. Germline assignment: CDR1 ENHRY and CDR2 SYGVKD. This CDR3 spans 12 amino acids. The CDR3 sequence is CAISDGAGELFF. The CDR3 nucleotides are TGTGCCATCAGTGACGGGGCCGGGGAGCTGTTTTTT.

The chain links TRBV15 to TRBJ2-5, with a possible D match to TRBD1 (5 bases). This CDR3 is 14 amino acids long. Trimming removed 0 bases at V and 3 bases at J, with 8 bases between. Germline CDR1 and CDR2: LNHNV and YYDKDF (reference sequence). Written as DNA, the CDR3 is TGTGCCACCAGCAGAGATGTGACAGAAGAGACCCAGTACTTC. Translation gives CATSRDVTEETQYF.

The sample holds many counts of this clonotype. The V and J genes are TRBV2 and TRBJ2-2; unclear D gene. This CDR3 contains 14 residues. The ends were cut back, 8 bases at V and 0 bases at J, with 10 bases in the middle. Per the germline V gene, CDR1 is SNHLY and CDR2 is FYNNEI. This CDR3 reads CASFLTANTGELFF. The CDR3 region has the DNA TGTGCCAGCTTTCTAACAGCGAACACCGGGGAGCTGTTTTTT.

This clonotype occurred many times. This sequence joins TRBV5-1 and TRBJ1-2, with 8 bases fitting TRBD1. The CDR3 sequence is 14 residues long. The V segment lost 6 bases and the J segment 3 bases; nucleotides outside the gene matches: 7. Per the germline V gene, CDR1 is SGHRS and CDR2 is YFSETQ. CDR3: CASNAGTGYYGYTF. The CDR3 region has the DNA TGCGCCAGCAACGCCGGGACAGGATACTATGGCTACACCTTC.

The CDR3: CASSLTGHGGYEQYF. As DNA, the CDR3 is TGTGCCAGCAGCTTGACAGGGCACGGAGGATACGAGCAGTACTTC. This chain uses TRBV5-4 with TRBJ2-7; D possibly corresponds to TRBD1 (6 bases). The CDR3 is made up of 15 amino acids. Trimming took off 1 base at V and 4 bases at J, with 15 bases between the two ends. CDR1 is SGHNT, CDR2 YYREEE, per germline (reference sequence).

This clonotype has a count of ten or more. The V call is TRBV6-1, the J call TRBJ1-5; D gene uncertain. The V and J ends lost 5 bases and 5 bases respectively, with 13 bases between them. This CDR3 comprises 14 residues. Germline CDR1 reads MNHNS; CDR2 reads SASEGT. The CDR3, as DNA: TGTGCCAGCAGTCCCACTGGTAGAGATCAGCCCCAGCATTTT. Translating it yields CASSPTGRDQPQHF.

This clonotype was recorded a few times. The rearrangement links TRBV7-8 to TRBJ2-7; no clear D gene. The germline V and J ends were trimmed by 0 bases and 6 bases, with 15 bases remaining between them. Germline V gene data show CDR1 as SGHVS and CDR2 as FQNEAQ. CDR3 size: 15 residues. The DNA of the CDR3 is TGTGCCAGCAGCTTAGCAGTAGGCTTCTATCTCGAGCAGTACTTC. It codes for CASSLAVGFYLEQYF.

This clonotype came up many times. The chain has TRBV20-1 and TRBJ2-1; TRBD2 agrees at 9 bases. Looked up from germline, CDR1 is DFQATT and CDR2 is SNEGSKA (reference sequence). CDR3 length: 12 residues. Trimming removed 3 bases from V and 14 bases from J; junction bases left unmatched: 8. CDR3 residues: CSAREREVPEFF. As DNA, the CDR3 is TGCAGTGCTAGGGAGCGGGAGGTCCCCGAGTTCTTC.

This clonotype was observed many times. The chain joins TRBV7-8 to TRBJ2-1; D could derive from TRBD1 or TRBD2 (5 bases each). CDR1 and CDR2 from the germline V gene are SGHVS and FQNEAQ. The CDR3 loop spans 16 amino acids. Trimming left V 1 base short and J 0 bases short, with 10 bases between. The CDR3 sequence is CASSLGRGTSYNEQFF. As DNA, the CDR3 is TGTGCCAGCAGCTTAGGCCGAGGGACCTCCTACAATGAGCAGTTCTTC.

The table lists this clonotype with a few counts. In DNA, the CDR3 is TGTGCCAGCAGTGTACAGGGGGAGTTCGCCTATGGCTACACCTTC. Its protein is CASSVQGEFAYGYTF. The chain combines TRBV28 with TRBJ1-2; the match to TRBD1 covers 8 bases. Germline V CDR1 and CDR2: MDHEN, SYDVKM. V shed 5 bases, J shed 4 bases, and the junction held 9 bases outside the gene matches. This CDR3 region has 15 residues.

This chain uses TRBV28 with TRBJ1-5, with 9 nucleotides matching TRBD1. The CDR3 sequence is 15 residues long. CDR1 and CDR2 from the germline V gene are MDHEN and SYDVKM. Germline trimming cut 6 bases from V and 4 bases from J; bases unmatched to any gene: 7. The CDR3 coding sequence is TGTGCCAGCAGGGACAGGGGAGGGGGTAATCAGCCCCAGCATTTT. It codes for CASRDRGGGNQPQHF.

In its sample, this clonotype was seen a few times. The CDR3 spells CASSQQGNGETQYF. Here the CDR3 DNA reads TGTGCCAGCAGTCAACAGGGGAACGGAGAGACCCAGTACTTC. V gene TRBV6-1 combines with J gene TRBJ2-5; 7 bases are a match to TRBD1. The CDR3 is made up of 14 amino acids. Unmatched junction bases numbered 7, after V lost 5 bases and J lost 4 bases. Germline CDR1 is MNHNS and CDR2 is SASEGT.

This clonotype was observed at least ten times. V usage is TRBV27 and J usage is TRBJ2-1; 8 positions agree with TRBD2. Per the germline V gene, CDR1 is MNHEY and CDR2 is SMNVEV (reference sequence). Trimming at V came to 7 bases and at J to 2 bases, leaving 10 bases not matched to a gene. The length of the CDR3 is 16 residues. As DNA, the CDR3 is TGTGCCAGCACCACCCCGGGGGGGCCTCCCTACAATGAGCAGTTCTTC. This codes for CASTTPGGPPYNEQFF.

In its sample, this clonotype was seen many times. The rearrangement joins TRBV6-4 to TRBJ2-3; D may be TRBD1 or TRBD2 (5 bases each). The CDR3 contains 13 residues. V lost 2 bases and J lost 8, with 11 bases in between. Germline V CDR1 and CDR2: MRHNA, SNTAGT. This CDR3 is CASSDRDQGTQYF. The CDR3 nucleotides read TGTGCCAGCAGTGACCGGGATCAGGGTACGCAGTATTTT.

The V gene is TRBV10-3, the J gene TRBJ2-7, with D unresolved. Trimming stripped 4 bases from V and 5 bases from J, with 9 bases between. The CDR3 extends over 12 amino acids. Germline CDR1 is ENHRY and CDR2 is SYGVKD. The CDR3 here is CAISVRSNEQYF. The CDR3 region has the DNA TGTGCCATCAGTGTCCGGAGTAACGAGCAGTACTTC.